This paragraph covers one T cell receptor beta chain sequence. The CDR3 spans 16 residues. With 2 bases clipped from V and 5 bases from J, the junction kept 10 bases outside the gene matches. Looked up from germline, CDR1 is SGHAT and CDR2 is FQNNGV. Sequencing was performed with immunoSEQ multiplex PCR; in TCRdb, only in-frame clones are kept and a portion is missing. The sample contains roughly 140,000 clones, around 94% of which appear only once. The data derive from a study of OX40 agonist ivuxolimab in advanced cancers. Study context: Subjects had a mean age of about 60 years, with a range of about 23 to 79; less than 90% were male.

This sample comprised CD4+ or CD8+ T cells sorted from blood, obtained in a trial of the OX40 agonist ivuxolimab. The clonotype originates from an adult with an advanced solid tumor such as melanoma, head and neck, liver or kidney cancer. The V gene is TRBV11-2, the J gene TRBJ2-5; 8 bases are shared with TRBD1. The CDR3 spells CASSLSRQGAGETQYF. In DNA, the CDR3 is TGTGCCAGCAGCTTATCCCGTCAGGGGGCTGGGGAGACCCAGTACTTC.